Shown below are 7 T cell receptor beta chains from a single sample sequenced in a study of blood T cell repertoires in COVID-19. Only in-frame clones appear in the TCRdb table, and some are missing; sequencing was by immunoSEQ multiplex PCR. The sample contains fewer than 250,000 clones, around 89% of which appear only once. The source material was peripheral blood. These receptors originate from a man aged 70-80 years with acute or convalescent COVID-19.

The V gene is TRBV5-1, the J gene TRBJ1-5; a possible D gene is TRBD1 (6 bases). The CDR3 runs 13 residues. Germline V gene sequence: CDR1 SGHRS, CDR2 YFSETQ. V lost 3 bases, J lost 2 bases, and 6 bases lay in between. The CDR3 region is CASSWTGNQPQHF. CDR3 in DNA: TGCGCCAGCAGCTGGACAGGCAATCAGCCCCAGCATTTT.

The chain recombines TRBV10-3 with TRBJ2-1; possibly TRBD2 for D (5 bases). The length of the CDR3 is 15 residues. Trimming cost V 2 bases and J 3 bases, with 11 bases left between them. CDR1 is ENHRY and CDR2 is SYGVKD in the germline V gene. CDR3 in amino acids: CAISEPSRIYNEQFF. CDR3 sequence (DNA): TGTGCCATCAGTGAGCCTAGCCGAATCTACAATGAGCAGTTCTTC.

The chain is built from TRBV28 and TRBJ2-7, with D perhaps matching TRBD1 (5 bases). Trimming took 6 bases from V and 3 from J, leaving 12 bases between them. The CDR3 covers 13 residues. CDR1 is MDHEN and CDR2 is SYDVKM in the germline V gene. The CDR3 region is CASSWGRFYEQYF. The CDR3 nucleotides are TGTGCCAGCAGCTGGGGCAGGTTCTACGAGCAGTACTTC.

The rearrangement joins TRBV4-2 to TRBJ2-7; 10 bases fit TRBD2. Germline CDR1 reads LGHNA; CDR2 reads YNFKEQ. The length of the CDR3 is 16 residues. V gave up 1 base and J gave up 1 base; unmatched junction bases: 4. In nucleotides, the CDR3 is TGTGCCAGCAGCCAAGCGACTAGCGGGCCGTCCTACGAGCAGTACTTC. Translated: CASSQATSGPSYEQYF.

The chain has TRBV19 and TRBJ2-7; 7 nucleotides agree with TRBD2. Looked up from germline, CDR1 is LNHDA and CDR2 is SQIVND (reference sequence). V trimming: 1 base; J trimming: 2 bases; junction bases outside the gene matches: 2. This CDR3 region has 14 residues. For the CDR3, the DNA is TGTGCCAGTAGTATAGGGGGGGGAGCCTACGAGCAGTACTTC. As protein: CASSIGGGAYEQYF.

This rearrangement joins TRBV7-2 to TRBJ2-1, with 9 bases that match TRBD2. Germline CDR1 and CDR2: SGHTA and FQGNSA. CDR3 size: 15 residues. With V trimmed by 1 base and J by 11 bases, 9 bases remained unmatched. This chain's CDR3 is CASSLGLAVTMKQFF. CDR3 in DNA: TGTGCCAGCAGCTTAGGACTAGCGGTAACAATGAAGCAGTTCTTC.

This chain uses TRBV6-5 with TRBJ1-2; weak D call: TRBD1 (5 bases). The germline CDR1 and CDR2 sequences are MNHEY and SVGAGI. Trimming removed 0 bases at V and 6 bases at J, with 11 bases between. The CDR3 covers 14 residues. Written as DNA, the CDR3 is TGTGCCAGCAGTTACTCTTACAGGCCCGATGGCTACACCTTC. Translating it yields CASSYSYRPDGYTF.